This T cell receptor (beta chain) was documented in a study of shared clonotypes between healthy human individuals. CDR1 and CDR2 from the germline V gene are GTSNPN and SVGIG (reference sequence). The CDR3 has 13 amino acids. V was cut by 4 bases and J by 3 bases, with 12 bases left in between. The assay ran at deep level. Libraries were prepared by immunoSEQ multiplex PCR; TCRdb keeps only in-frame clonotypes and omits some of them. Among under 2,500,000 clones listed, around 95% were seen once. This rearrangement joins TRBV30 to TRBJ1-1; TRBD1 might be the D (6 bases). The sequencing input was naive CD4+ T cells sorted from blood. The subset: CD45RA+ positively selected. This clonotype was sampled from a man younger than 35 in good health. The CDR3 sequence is CAWNPGAYTEAFF. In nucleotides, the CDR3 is TGTGCCTGGAACCCAGGGGCTTACACTGAAGCTTTCTTT.